This TCR beta chain was sequenced in a study of cytomegalovirus exposure and HLA in healthy donors. Primers included in the PCR were 60 Vbeta and 13 Jbeta primers. TCRdb keeps only in-frame clones here, not all; method: immunoSEQ multiplex PCR. The repertoire includes about 130,000 clones, 75% to 85% of them detected once, and over 0.95% sits in the top ten. Remarks on this clone: Its antigen is undetermined.

General observations from the study: When the data were analyzed later, several of the most significant clusters appeared to be linked to common viral pathogens. Roughly uniform depth of sequencing across donors was assumed in presence/absence analyses. A missense variant in DCLRE1C was later tied to TCR beta V- and J-gene trimming.

This receptor was obtained from a girl aged 2 to 10 in good health and CMV-seronegative. The sample comprised PBMCs.

The CDR3 DNA follows: TGTGCTAGTGGTTTTGGGGGCCTTTCTCCCTACGAGCAGTACTTC. Residues: CASGFGGLSPYEQYF. The J gene is TRBJ2-7, the V gene TRBV12-5, with D perhaps TRBD1 (6 bases). This CDR3 is 15 amino acids long. With 3 bases removed from V and 2 bases from J, the gap between germline ends came to 14 bases. The germline CDR1 and CDR2 sequences are LGHNT and FRNRAP.